These 3 T cell receptor beta chains share one sample of origin, sequenced in a study of CD8 T cells in Susac syndrome. After extraction with the RNeasy kit, about 0.5 to 1 ug of the RNA was reverse transcribed using random hexamers. TCRdb re-called the immunoSEQ multiplex PCR reads with MiXCR, one entry per CDR3 protein. The table has approximately 100,000 distinct CDR3 sequences, less than 97% seen once; the top ten hold under 0.1%. Material: CD4+ T cells from PBMCs. The receptors here all came from a human donor in good health.

This CDR3 reads CASSQDGRGAEQYF. In nucleotides, the CDR3 is TGTGCCAGCAGCCAAGATGGGAGGGGCGCTGAGCAGTACTTC. The rearrangement joins TRBV3-1 to TRBJ2-7; TRBD2 matches at 7 bases. The CDR3 sequence is 14 residues long. Trimming cost V 0 bases and J 7 bases; bases outside gene matches: 6. Germline V gene data show CDR1 as LGHDT and CDR2 as YNNKEL (reference sequence).

The V and J genes are TRBV4-1 and TRBJ2-7; 7 nucleotides align to TRBD1. The germline gives CDR1 MGHRA, CDR2 YSYEKL. There are 15 residues in the CDR3. With V trimmed by 3 bases and J by 4 bases, 9 bases remained unmatched. CDR3 sequence (DNA): TGCGCCAGCAGCCAGACCGGGACAGCCCTTTACGAGCAGTACTTC. Its protein is CASSQTGTALYEQYF.

This clonotype was counted once. The V call is TRBV30, the J call TRBJ2-7, with D perhaps matching TRBD1 or TRBD2 (6 bases each). V lost 0 bases and J 1 base, leaving 10 bases between the germline ends. Germline V gives CDR1 GTSNPN, CDR2 SVGIG (reference sequence). The CDR3 runs 14 residues. The CDR3 sequence: CAWSVGGPSYEQYF. CDR3 nucleotide sequence: TGTGCCTGGAGTGTAGGGGGGCCTTCCTACGAGCAGTACTTC.